These 3 T cell receptor beta chains share one sample of origin, sequenced in a study of vaccination and CD4 T cells after COVID-19. Scientists ran DNA taken from cultured CD4+ T cells through the Oncomine TCR Beta short-read assay for sequencing. TCRdb fed the PCR reads into MiXCR, producing one record per CDR3 protein. The data hold 10,000 to 15,000 distinct CDR3 sequences, with 35% to 55% observed a single time. Their antigens remain unidentified. Treatment described: 10-day PBMC culture with coronavirus spike peptide pools or control peptides (ViraFEST assay). Sequencing was performed on CD4+ T cells from blood, cultured in vitro, taken before SARS-CoV-2 vaccination. The origin of the receptors is a human donor who had recovered from COVID-19.

There are a few counts of this clonotype. This chain joins TRBV7-9 and TRBJ2-5; D remains unclear. Trimming stripped 5 bases from V and 0 bases from J, with 10 bases between. CDR3 length: 14 amino acids. In germline, CDR1 is SEHNR, CDR2 FQNEAQ (reference sequence). The CDR3, as DNA: TGTGCCAGCAGCCCAGGACGGAACCAAGAGACCCAGTACTTC. Protein product: CASSPGRNQETQYF.

The rearrangement joins TRBV7-2 to TRBJ2-5; D unresolved. Between the trimmed V and J ends, which lost 4 bases and 3 bases, there was a span of 6 bases. Germline values: CDR1 SGHTA, CDR2 FQGNSA. This CDR3 has 12 residues. CDR3: CASSSTKETQYF. CDR3 DNA sequence: TGTGCCAGCAGCTCCACCAAAGAGACCCAGTACTTC.

This clonotype appeared a few times. The chain joins TRBV20-1 to TRBJ2-3, with D maybe TRBD2 (6 bases). V was trimmed by 6 bases and J by 2 bases, leaving 15 bases between them. Germline V gives CDR1 DFQATT, CDR2 SNEGSKA (reference sequence). The length of the CDR3 is 14 residues. For the CDR3, the DNA is TGCAGTGCCTCACCTGCGGGGAACACAGATACGCAGTATTTT. Amino acid sequence: CSASPAGNTDTQYF.